The rows below give T cell receptor beta chains drawn from one sample of a study of monozygotic twins with inflammatory bowel disease. TCRdb re-called the 5' RACE reads; every CDR3 protein appears as one record, without DNA. In all, the sample yields about 450,000 distinct CDR3 sequences. The sequenced material came from blood. These receptors were taken from a human donor with ulcerative colitis or Crohn's disease, or a healthy co-twin of an affected twin (not recorded which). The CDR3 runs from the conserved cysteine through the conserved F or W. Clone size is given for some rows only: seen once, a few or many times, or a class if the clone is expanded.

J: TRBJ2-2
size: .
V: TRBV7-3
CDR3: CASSPGGSPAGELFF

J: TRBJ2-7
size: .
V: TRBV15
CDR3: CATSRDLRRGQGYPIYEQYF

J: TRBJ2-7
size: .
V: TRBV29-1
CDR3: CSVEGEWNEQYF

J: TRBJ2-1
size: .
V: TRBV10-3
CDR3: CAISEGGYNEQFF

J: TRBJ2-1
size: .
V: TRBV12-3/TRBV12-4
CDR3: CASSFGLAAGEQFF

J: TRBJ2-1
size: .
V: TRBV20-1
CDR3: CSVEKGPLSYNEQFF

J: TRBJ2-2
size: .
V: TRBV28
CDR3: CASSLGSGGPYTGELFF

J: TRBJ2-7
size: .
V: TRBV7-8
CDR3: CASSFLDSKQYF

J: TRBJ2-1
size: .
V: TRBV6-2/TRBV6-3
CDR3: CASTTILAGLTSSYNEQFF

J: TRBJ2-1
size: .
V: TRBV5-1
CDR3: CASSAGTSGGVDEQFF

J: TRBJ2-1
size: .
V: TRBV19
CDR3: CASSSARAAMNEQFF

J: TRBJ2-3
size: .
V: TRBV3-1
CDR3: CASSQLITSRETDTQYF

J: TRBJ2-3
size: .
V: TRBV19
CDR3: CASIGEDTQYF

J: TRBJ2-5
size: .
V: TRBV24-1
CDR3: CATSDPLAGEETQYF

J: TRBJ1-1
size: .
V: TRBV6-4
CDR3: CASARRALNTEAFF

J: TRBJ2-3
size: .
V: TRBV3-1
CDR3: CASSYRGDRTDTQYF

J: TRBJ2-1
size: .
V: TRBV29-1
CDR3: CSVVWRGAISYKEQFF

J: TRBJ1-1
size: .
V: TRBV18
CDR3: CASSSTQGLNTEAFF

J: TRBJ2-7
size: .
V: TRBV5-1
CDR3: CASSLNSEQYF

J: TRBJ2-3
size: .
V: TRBV7-9
CDR3: CASSLATSGREDTQYF

J: TRBJ1-1
size: .
V: TRBV6-2/TRBV6-3
CDR3: CASSQSGRAFF

J: TRBJ2-3
size: .
V: TRBV9
CDR3: CASSVSSQGGSTDTQYF

J: TRBJ2-6
size: .
V: TRBV6-1
CDR3: CASSEARLNSGANVLTF

J: TRBJ2-2
size: .
V: TRBV4-1
CDR3: CASSQAEGRNTGELFF

J: TRBJ2-3
size: .
V: TRBV7-8
CDR3: CASSQETGQGIADTQYF

J: TRBJ2-3
size: .
V: TRBV29-1
CDR3: CSVGLGGTTTSTDTQYF

J: TRBJ2-4
size: .
V: TRBV5-6
CDR3: CASSLERGGSPLIAKNIQYF

J: TRBJ1-6
size: .
V: TRBV29-1
CDR3: CSVRTDYNSPLHF

J: TRBJ1-4
size: .
V: TRBV5-1
CDR3: CASSLAGTNEKLFF

J: TRBJ2-1
size: .
V: TRBV4-2
CDR3: CASSQASGGRVGNEQFF

J: TRBJ1-6
size: .
V: TRBV2
CDR3: CASKDRGNSPLHF

J: TRBJ2-1
size: .
V: TRBV11-3
CDR3: CASSLDLTSNEQFF

J: TRBJ2-2
size: .
V: TRBV4-3
CDR3: CASSQHYGVTGELFF

J: TRBJ1-5
size: medium-sized
V: TRBV2
CDR3: CASSESRGKTQHF

J: TRBJ2-1
size: .
V: TRBV11-2
CDR3: CASSGAGHHNEQFF

J: TRBJ2-2
size: .
V: TRBV7-9
CDR3: CASSSLNTGELFF

J: TRBJ2-1
size: .
V: TRBV29-1
CDR3: CSAAGSTGNSYNEQFF

J: TRBJ2-3
size: .
V: TRBV27
CDR3: CASSRTRMEQYF

J: TRBJ2-5
size: .
V: TRBV30
CDR3: CAWNSNRGLGETQYF

J: TRBJ1-1
size: .
V: TRBV18
CDR3: CASSPQTYYTEAFF

J: TRBJ1-2
size: .
V: TRBV7-2
CDR3: CASSLTRQDYGYTF

J: TRBJ2-1
size: .
V: TRBV19
CDR3: CASKGEYYNEQFF

J: TRBJ2-2
size: .
V: TRBV2
CDR3: CASRGGGPENTGELFF

J: TRBJ2-1
size: .
V: TRBV6-1
CDR3: CASIGTQGGNEQFF

J: TRBJ2-1
size: .
V: TRBV2
CDR3: CASSARTPSSPYNVQFF

J: TRBJ2-1
size: .
V: TRBV19
CDR3: CASSQRPGQGYNEQFF

J: TRBJ2-1
size: .
V: TRBV19
CDR3: CASSIDITGFNEQFF

J: TRBJ2-7
size: .
V: TRBV7-9
CDR3: CASSLMTGGKYEQYF

J: TRBJ2-7
size: .
V: TRBV10-3
CDR3: CAISSGQELYEQYF

J: TRBJ2-3
size: .
V: TRBV5-1
CDR3: CASTLARPNTDTQYF

J: TRBJ2-7
size: .
V: TRBV6-2/TRBV6-3
CDR3: CASSYSGDTTF

J: TRBJ1-4
size: .
V: TRBV12-3/TRBV12-4
CDR3: CASRAIDEKLFF

J: TRBJ2-3
size: .
V: TRBV6-1
CDR3: CASSEEFTASGGARDTQYF

J: TRBJ2-6
size: .
V: TRBV20-1
CDR3: CSARQEVGANVLTF

J: TRBJ1-4
size: .
V: TRBV28
CDR3: CASSLSGSGNEKLFF

J: TRBJ2-1
size: .
V: TRBV20-1
CDR3: CSAKAPLGQKEANEQFF